The clone carrying this T cell receptor beta chain came up once. Its antigen is as yet unknown. These data originate in a study of cytomegalovirus exposure and HLA in healthy donors. Overall study results and limits: One later analysis, an examination of the 90 to 150 validation repertoires, found that first-cohort TCR clusters tended to co-occur in them. Using the classifier, cytomegalovirus status was reportedly diagnosed with high specificity and sensitivity. Researchers counted about 150 TCR beta chains as cytomegalovirus-associated. Rare sequences made up most TCRs, while some public TCRs were found in many donors.

Per germline, CDR1 LNHDA and CDR2 SQIVND (reference sequence). V was clipped by 4 bases and J by 8 bases; unmatched bases: 13. CDR3 length: 16 residues. The assay was immunoSEQ multiplex PCR, and TCRdb's table has in-frame clones only and misses some. Found here are roughly 140,000 clones, about 88% of them singletons; the top ten hold approximately 3.2%. V usage is TRBV19 and J usage is TRBJ2-1, with 8 bases lining up with TRBD1. The receptor was isolated from a woman aged 18-35 years in good health and CMV-seropositive. The sample consisted of PBMCs. CDR3 protein: CASSRNGQGTSDEQFF. The CDR3 DNA follows: TGTGCCAGTAGTAGGAATGGACAGGGTACTTCCGATGAGCAGTTCTTC.